The clone carrying this T cell receptor beta chain appeared a few times. Its antigen is unidentified. The record originates from a study of PD-1 blockade in classical Hodgkin lymphoma. Study results and caveats: CD4+ TCR diversity, unlike CD8+, climbed significantly by C4D1.

The repertoire was sequenced with immunoSEQ multiplex PCR; TCRdb's copy has only in-frame clones and lacks some. This sample carries around 42,000 clones, 70% to 80% of them seen once, and the ten largest clones take roughly 3.1%. All trial patients relapsed after autologous stem cell transplantation. Patients had relapsed/refractory classical Hodgkin lymphoma with complete response, partial response or progressive disease as best response. Per the germline V gene, CDR1 is SGHDT and CDR2 is YYEEEE. This CDR3 contains 14 residues. The ends were cut back, 4 bases at V and 3 bases at J, with 14 bases in the middle.

Source: peripheral blood mononuclear cells (PBMCs), taken at baseline. This TCR derives from a human donor with classical Hodgkin lymphoma. The chain couples TRBV5-6 to TRBJ2-7, with D perhaps matching TRBD1 (5 bases). In nucleotides, the CDR3 is TGTGCCAGCAGCGGAACAGGATCCAACTACGAGCAGTACTTC. It codes for CASSGTGSNYEQYF.